These 30 T cell receptor beta chains were sequenced from one sample in a study of beta chain features in type 1 diabetes. cDNA synthesis used the whole RNA isolate, giving expressed TCRB sequences. Sequencing was performed with immunoSEQ multiplex PCR; in TCRdb, only in-frame clones are kept and a portion is missing. This sample carries 300,000 or so clones, about 13% of them seen once, and the ten largest clones take about 0.015%. Study-wide results and caveats: Significant though moderate, a shortening of TCRB CDR3s appeared in all four CD4+ subsets of Type 1 diabetes patients.

Their antigens are not known. The sample comprised naive CD4+ T cells from blood. The origin of the receptors is a man aged 25-45 years with type 1 diabetes.

The V and J genes are TRBV28 and TRBJ1-4, with 12 bases aligning to TRBD1. Germline trimming cut 6 bases from V and 7 bases from J; bases unmatched to any gene: 6. This CDR3 comprises 15 residues. Germline V lookup: CDR1 MDHEN, CDR2 SYDVKM. CDR3 coding DNA: TGTGCCAGCAGCCCTGGGACAGGGGGCAGTGAAAAACTGTTTTTT. It is translated as CASSPGTGGSEKLFF.

The CDR3 reads CASSSQGGETQYF. In nucleotides, the CDR3 is TGTGCCAGCAGCTCACAGGGGGGAGAGACCCAGTACTTC. The gene calls are TRBV7-3 and TRBJ2-5, with 8 nucleotides matching TRBD1. The CDR3 runs to 13 residues. With V trimmed by 4 bases and J by 4 bases, 2 bases remained unmatched. Germline CDR1 and CDR2: SGHTA and FQGTGA.

This clone was picked up a small number of times. The chain carries TRBV5-1 and TRBJ1-5, with 11 positions matching TRBD1. This CDR3 spans 14 amino acids. The trim removed 5 bases at V and 7 bases at J, leaving 5 bases unmatched. Germline V CDR1 and CDR2: SGHRS, YFSETQ. The CDR3 DNA follows: TGCGCCAGCAGTCCGGGACAGGGGGGACAGCCCCAGCATTTT. Protein product: CASSPGQGGQPQHF.

The V and J genes are TRBV6-5 and TRBJ2-7, with D possibly matching TRBD1 (6 bases). The V and J ends lost 0 bases and 4 bases respectively, with 13 bases between them. This CDR3 is 15 amino acids long. Germline CDR1 reads MNHEY; CDR2 reads SVGAGI. The CDR3 region is CASSYSGVGAYEQYF. CDR3 DNA: TGTGCCAGCAGTTACTCGGGAGTGGGGGCTTACGAGCAGTACTTC.

This clone was seen more than once but under ten times. The V gene is TRBV7-2, the J gene TRBJ2-5; D remains unclear. Trimming took off 3 bases at V and 2 bases at J, with 7 bases between the two ends. Germline values: CDR1 SGHTA, CDR2 FQGNSA. The CDR3 has 13 amino acids. Here the CDR3 reads CASSLRYQETQYF. CDR3 in DNA: TGTGCCAGCAGCTTGCGGTATCAAGAGACCCAGTACTTC.

The sample holds a few counts of this clone. The chain has TRBV28 and TRBJ1-5; 7 bases fit TRBD1. CDR1 is MDHEN, CDR2 SYDVKM, per germline. The length of the CDR3 is 18 residues. Trimming cost V 6 bases and J 4 bases; bases outside gene matches: 18. Written as DNA, the CDR3 is TGTGCCAGCAGCTTTCTCGACAGGGTCGGGAATAGGAATCAGCCCCAGCATTTT. Its translation is CASSFLDRVGNRNQPQHF.

This clone was observed a few times. The genes are TRBV18 and TRBJ1-5; tentative D call: TRBD1 (5 bases). V dropped 3 bases and J dropped 6 bases, with 15 bases sitting between them. Germline CDR1 KGHSH, CDR2 LQKENI. This CDR3 is 15 amino acids long. CDR3 in DNA: TGTGCCAGCTCACCTACCGGACAAAGGGCTCAGCCCCAGCATTTT. Its translation is CASSPTGQRAQPQHF.

There are a few counts of this clone. The J gene is TRBJ2-5, the V gene TRBV5-1; 8 nucleotides align to TRBD1. V lost 4 bases and J lost 5; bases outside the gene matches: 7. The length of the CDR3 is 14 residues. The germline CDR1 and CDR2 sequences are SGHRS and YFSETQ. The CDR3: CASSPGQGSETQYF. The CDR3 bases are TGCGCCAGCAGCCCCGGACAGGGCAGTGAGACCCAGTACTTC.

The chain combines TRBV27 with TRBJ1-1; D gene uncertain. Germline CDR1 is MNHEY and CDR2 is SMNVEV (reference sequence). The ends were cut back, 7 bases at V and 5 bases at J, with 17 bases in the middle. This CDR3 region has 14 residues. This chain's CDR3 is CASTSIGFGTEAFF. DNA for the CDR3: TGTGCCAGCACCTCGATTGGATTCGGGACTGAAGCTTTCTTT.

The genes are TRBV5-6 and TRBJ2-1; 8 positions match TRBD2. Germline CDR1 reads SGHDT; CDR2 reads YYEEEE. The CDR3 extends over 15 amino acids. V shed 3 bases, J shed 5 bases, and the junction held 7 bases outside the gene matches. Here the CDR3 DNA reads TGTGCCAGCAGCTGGGAGCGGGGGTTGAACAATGAGCAGTTCTTC. This sequence encodes CASSWERGLNNEQFF.

V usage is TRBV27 and J usage is TRBJ2-6; tentatively, D is TRBD1 (6 bases). Germline-derived CDR1 and CDR2 are MNHEY and SMNVEV (reference sequence). V was trimmed by 6 bases and J by 4 bases, leaving 10 bases between them. The CDR3 covers 14 residues. The chain's CDR3 is CASRQGMGANVLTF. DNA for the CDR3: TGTGCCAGCAGACAGGGAATGGGGGCCAACGTCCTGACTTTC.

This sequence joins TRBV5-1 and TRBJ2-1; 8 bases are shared with TRBD1. Germline V gives CDR1 SGHRS, CDR2 YFSETQ. With V trimmed by 2 bases and J by 7 bases, 8 bases remained unmatched. The CDR3 runs to 15 residues. The CDR3 DNA reads TGCGCCAGCAGCTTTGCAGGGGGCTGGTCGAATGAGCAGTTCTTC. Its translation: CASSFAGGWSNEQFF.

This clone was seen a few times. The chain couples TRBV5-4 to TRBJ1-2, with D possibly TRBD1 on 5 matching bases. With 2 bases removed from V and 2 bases from J, the gap between germline ends came to 10 bases. The CDR3 runs 14 residues. Germline CDR1 is SGHNT and CDR2 is YYREEE (reference sequence). CDR3 sequence reads: CASSLVRENYGYTF. The CDR3 region has the DNA TGTGCCAGCAGCTTAGTCAGGGAAAACTATGGCTACACCTTC.

This rearrangement joins TRBV6-5 to TRBJ1-1; 7 bases align to TRBD1. Germline CDR1 reads MNHEY; CDR2 reads SVGAGI. The CDR3 loop spans 15 amino acids. V lost 0 bases to trimming and J lost 2 bases; unmatched junction nucleotides: 3. The CDR3 is CASSYSTGINTEAFF. The DNA of the CDR3 is TGTGCCAGCAGTTACTCGACAGGGATAAACACTGAAGCTTTCTTT.

The chain carries TRBV5-1 and TRBJ2-7, with 8 bases that match TRBD2. The germline V gene has CDR1 SGHRS and CDR2 YFSETQ. The CDR3 is 15 residues long. V lost 0 bases, J lost 2 bases, and 4 bases stayed unmatched. The CDR3 loop is CASSLGSGSPYEQYF. The CDR3 coding sequence is TGCGCCAGCAGCTTGGGGAGCGGGAGTCCCTACGAGCAGTACTTC.

The chain uses TRBV28 and TRBJ2-7; the match to TRBD1 covers 8 bases. Germline V CDR1 and CDR2: MDHEN, SYDVKM. This CDR3 region has 14 residues. The J segment lost 3 bases and the V segment lost 8 bases, leaving 9 bases of the junction unmatched. DNA for the CDR3: TGTGCCAGCTCCGACGGACAGGGCCGCTACGAGCAGTACTTC. Its protein is CASSDGQGRYEQYF.

A remark on this clone: This same CDR3 is encoded by further DNA sequences in the sample. The chain employs TRBV29-1 and TRBJ1-5, with 7 nucleotides matching TRBD1. Germline CDR1 is SQVTM and CDR2 is ANQGSEA. The CDR3 covers 12 residues. Germline trimming cut 7 bases from V and 4 bases from J; bases unmatched to any gene: 4. The CDR3 DNA reads as TGCAGCGCACGACAGGGAAATCAGCCCCAGCATTTT. It codes for CSARQGNQPQHF.

This clone has just a few counts. The chain links TRBV2 to TRBJ1-1; possible D gene TRBD1, 6 bases. CDR1 is SNHLY and CDR2 is FYNNEI in the germline V gene. The length of the CDR3 is 13 residues. The V end lost 7 bases, the J end lost 2 bases, and 11 bases lay between the germline ends. The CDR3 here is CASKKDRNTEAFF. The CDR3 DNA reads TGTGCCAGCAAAAAGGACAGAAACACTGAAGCTTTCTTT.

A few counts support this clone. The V call is TRBV29-1, the J call TRBJ2-3; the match to TRBD2 covers 10 bases. CDR1 and CDR2 (germline): SQVTM, ANQGSEA. The CDR3 extends over 15 amino acids. V shed 4 bases and J 4 bases; nucleotides not matched to a gene: 8. The CDR3 region has the DNA TGCAGCGTTGGTCGAGGGACTAGCGAGGCAGATACGCAGTATTTT. Residues: CSVGRGTSEADTQYF.

This chain connects TRBV30 to TRBJ2-3, with D unclear. The CDR3 has 12 amino acids. The germline CDR1 and CDR2 sequences are GTSNPN and SVGIG (reference sequence). Trimming left V 4 bases short and J 4 bases short, with 9 bases between. The DNA for the CDR3 is TGTGCCTGGACCCCCGTCCCAGATACGCAGTATTTT. This gives the protein CAWTPVPDTQYF.

This CDR3 reads CSVMLGTYINEKLFF. The CDR3 bases are TGCAGCGTGATGCTTGGGACTTACATTAATGAAAAACTGTTTTTT. The chain employs TRBV29-1 and TRBJ1-4; TRBD1 is a possible D gene (5 bases). V lost 6 bases and J lost 4, with 18 bases in between. The CDR3 covers 15 residues. From germline, CDR1 is SQVTM and CDR2 ANQGSEA.

V and J are TRBV11-2 and TRBJ2-7; 9 positions match TRBD2. The CDR3 consists of 14 residues. Germline trimming cut 6 bases from V and 6 bases from J; bases unmatched to any gene: 9. Germline V gene sequence: CDR1 SGHAT, CDR2 FQNNGV. The CDR3 DNA reads as TGTGCCAGCAGTCAGTCTAGCGGGAAAACCGAGCAGTACTTC. Protein: CASSQSSGKTEQYF.

This clone was recorded a few times. V usage is TRBV15 and J usage is TRBJ2-7; weak D call: TRBD2 (5 bases). Looked up from germline, CDR1 is LNHNV and CDR2 is YYDKDF (reference sequence). V was shortened by 2 bases and J by 2 bases, with 13 bases between the two germline ends. The CDR3 has 15 amino acids. For the CDR3, the DNA is TGTGCCACCAGCAGACCCCTGACTACCACCTACGAGCAGTACTTC. The encoded protein is CATSRPLTTTYEQYF.

This clone has only a few counts. The chain is built from TRBV18 and TRBJ1-1; 7 bases match TRBD1. This CDR3 has 14 residues. After removal of 5 bases from V and 4 bases from J, the junction contained 7 bases not matched to a gene. The germline V gene encodes CDR1 KGHSH and CDR2 LQKENI. The CDR3 coding sequence is TGTGCCAGCTCAAGCTCAACAGGGGTCACTGAAGCTTTCTTT. Its translation is CASSSSTGVTEAFF. Filled out from reference TRBV18 and TRBJ1-1, the complete variable domain reads NAGVMQNPRHLVRRRGQEARLRCSPMKGHSHVYWYRQLPEEGLKFMVYLQKENIIDESGMPKERFSAEFPKEGPSILRIQQVVRGDSAAYFCASSSSTGVTEAFFGQGTRLTVV.

The chain couples TRBV30 to TRBJ2-7; TRBD2 matches at 7 bases. In germline, CDR1 is GTSNPN, CDR2 SVGIG (reference sequence). This CDR3 is 15 amino acids long. Trimming took 4 bases from V and 2 from J; bases not matched to a gene: 11. The CDR3 nucleotides are TGTGCCTGGACGCAGCTAGCGCGGGAGACCTACGAGCAGTACTTC. It specifies CAWTQLARETYEQYF.

The chain is built from TRBV28 and TRBJ2-1, with 10 bases fitting TRBD2. After removal of 5 bases from V and 4 bases from J, the junction contained 8 bases not matched to a gene. Germline CDR1 reads MDHEN; CDR2 reads SYDVKM. The CDR3 length is 16 residues. CDR3 coding DNA: TGTGCCAGCAGTACCCCAGCGGGAGGGGAATACAATGAGCAGTTCTTC. Its translation is CASSTPAGGEYNEQFF.

J is TRBJ2-7 and V is TRBV27; TRBD1 matches 7 bases. Unmatched junction bases numbered 5, after V lost 3 bases and J lost 6 bases. The CDR3 length is 13 residues. Germline V gives CDR1 MNHEY, CDR2 SMNVEV (reference sequence). The CDR3 sequence is CASSLTGLGEQYF. The CDR3 coding sequence is TGTGCCAGCAGTTTGACAGGGTTAGGCGAGCAGTACTTC.

This clone was recorded a few times. The chain links TRBV5-6 to TRBJ2-5; D perhaps matches TRBD1 (7 bases). V was pared by 7 bases and J by 5 bases, with 27 bases between. The CDR3 length is 17 residues. Germline values: CDR1 SGHDT, CDR2 YYEEEE. The CDR3 loop is CASQHPTPGGSEETQYF. In DNA form, the CDR3 reads TGTGCCAGCCAACACCCTACTCCAGGGGGGTCGGAGGAGACCCAGTACTTC.

This clone was observed a handful of times. The rearrangement joins TRBV5-6 to TRBJ1-3; weak D call: TRBD1 (5 bases). CDR1 SGHDT and CDR2 YYEEEE come from the germline V gene. The CDR3 consists of 16 residues. Between the trimmed V and J ends, which lost 4 bases and 0 bases, there was a span of 14 bases. The CDR3: CASSPLTGSSGNTIYF. The CDR3 DNA follows: TGTGCCAGCAGCCCCCTTACAGGTAGCTCTGGAAACACCATATATTTT.

This clone has just a few counts. The CDR3 protein is CASSSPLSGANVLTF. CDR3 DNA: TGCGCCAGCAGCTCTCCACTCTCTGGGGCCAACGTCCTGACTTTC. This rearrangement joins TRBV5-1 to TRBJ2-6, with unresolved D. The CDR3 is made up of 15 amino acids. V was shortened by 3 bases and J by 0 bases, with 7 bases between the two germline ends. The V gene's germline CDR1 is SGHRS and CDR2 YFSETQ.